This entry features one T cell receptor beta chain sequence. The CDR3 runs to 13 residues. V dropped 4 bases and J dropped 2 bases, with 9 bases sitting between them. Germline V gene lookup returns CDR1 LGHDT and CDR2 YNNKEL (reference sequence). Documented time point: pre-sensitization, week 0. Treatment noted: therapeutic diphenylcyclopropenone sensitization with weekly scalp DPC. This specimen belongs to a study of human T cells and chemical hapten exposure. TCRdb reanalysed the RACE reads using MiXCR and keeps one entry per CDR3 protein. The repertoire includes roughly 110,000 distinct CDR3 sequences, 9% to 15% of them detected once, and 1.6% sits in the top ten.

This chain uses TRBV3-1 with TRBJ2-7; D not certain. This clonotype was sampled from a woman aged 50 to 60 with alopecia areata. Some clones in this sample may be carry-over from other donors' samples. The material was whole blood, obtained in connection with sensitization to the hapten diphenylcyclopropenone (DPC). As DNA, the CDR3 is TGTGCCAGCAGCCCGGACGACCCCTACGAGCAGTACTTC. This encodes CASSPDDPYEQYF.